The clone carrying this T cell receptor (beta chain) was seen at least ten times. This entry is derived from a study of tumor-infiltrating lymphocytes in primary liver carcinoma. Background on the study: The cohort included men and women aged 30 to 69 years.

This CDR3 contains 15 residues. Germline loops: CDR1 SQVTM, CDR2 ANQGSEA. The V segment lost 6 bases and the J segment 2 bases; nucleotides outside the gene matches: 6. The study co-extracted DNA and RNA from around 20-30 mg of unsorted bulk tissue. TCR beta cDNA was reverse-transcribed from 500 ng of total RNA. The reaction used a constant-region primer and ProtoScript II reverse transcriptase. Library construction for TCR beta comprised three nested multiplex PCR rounds performed with slightly modified ARM-PCR. TRBV1-TRBV30 forward and Cbeta reverse primers drove the first two roughly 10-cycle rounds. TCRdb redid the calling of the multiplex PCR reads with MiXCR, one entry per CDR3 protein. The sample yields more than 100,000 distinct CDR3 sequences, around 65% seen once.

The sample was tumor-adjacent normal liver tissue. The chain carries TRBV29-1 and TRBJ2-5, with 13 bases aligning to TRBD2. This TCR was recovered from a woman in her sixties or seventies with primary liver carcinoma and hepatitis B virus infection. DNA for the CDR3: TGCAGCGTACTTGGACTAGCGGGAGTTCAAGAGACCCAGTACTTC. This sequence encodes CSVLGLAGVQETQYF.